This TCR beta chain stems from a study of blood T cell repertoires in COVID-19. Study-level information: Samples came from the United States, Italy and Spain, spanning acute and convalescent COVID-19. PBMCs, B-cell-depleted T cells, or T cells provided the cDNA or gDNA that made up the material.

The V gene lost 4 bases and the J gene lost 3 bases, with 10 bases spanning the gap. Germline V gives CDR1 SGHRS, CDR2 YFSETQ. The CDR3 runs 14 residues. As processed by the authors: Amplified reference gene primers provided the basis for estimating nucleated cell counts. Sequenced by immunoSEQ multiplex PCR; TCRdb stores in-frame clones only, minus some. The DNA gave D and trimming, while V, J and clone size come from that table. Here the sample spans about 400,000 clones, roughly 89% being singletons. Input material: peripheral blood. This receptor was obtained from a woman under 40 with active or convalescent COVID-19. J is TRBJ2-2 and V is TRBV5-1, with D hard to call. CDR3 DNA: TGCGCCAGCAGCCTAGAAGGCTACACCGGGGAGCTGTTTTTT. It codes for CASSLEGYTGELFF.